This entry lists 22 T cell receptor beta chains sequenced from one sample in a study of cytomegalovirus exposure and HLA in healthy donors. 60 Vbeta and 13 Jbeta primers were used in PCR. TCRdb's table, derived via immunoSEQ multiplex PCR, lists solely in-frame clones and lacks some. The sample includes fewer than 200,000 clones, around 82% of them seen just once. Sequencing used PBMCs. These receptors were obtained from a male donor in good health and CMV-seronegative.

The chain employs TRBV13 and TRBJ1-1; D ambiguous. The length of the CDR3 is 13 residues. The germline gives CDR1 PRHDT, CDR2 FYEKMQ (reference sequence). Trimming pared 2 bases from V and 6 bases from J, leaving 10 bases between. The chain's CDR3 is CASSLSLKPEAFF. The CDR3 coding sequence is TGTGCCAGCAGCTTATCGCTAAAGCCTGAAGCTTTCTTT. Drawing the rest from reference TRBV13 and TRBJ1-1, the complete variable domain is AAGVIQSPRHLIKEKRETATLKCYPIPRHDTVYWYQQGPGQDPQFLISFYEKMQSDKGSIPDRFSAQQFSDYHSELNMSSLELGDSALYFCASSLSLKPEAFFGQGTRLTVV.

The chain carries TRBV4-3 and TRBJ2-1; no clear D gene. Looked up from germline, CDR1 is LGHNA and CDR2 is YSLEER. The CDR3 loop spans 16 amino acids. V lost 1 base and J 5 bases, leaving 15 bases between the germline ends. The CDR3 sequence is CASSQVPPFSNNEQFF. The CDR3 bases are TGCGCCAGCAGCCAAGTCCCCCCATTTTCAAACAATGAGCAGTTCTTC.

The sample holds a few counts of this clone. The rearrangement uses TRBV28 and TRBJ1-2; 9 nucleotides line up with TRBD1. The V and J ends lost 6 bases and 4 bases, in that order; junction bases with no gene match: 6. The CDR3 consists of 14 residues. CDR1 and CDR2 from the germline V gene are MDHEN and SYDVKM. CDR3 region: CASSPGDRAYGYTF. The DNA of the CDR3 is TGTGCCAGCAGCCCTGGGGACAGGGCCTATGGCTACACCTTC.

This clone was picked up one time. This sequence joins TRBV9 and TRBJ1-3; TRBD1 matches 7 bases. Germline loops: CDR1 SGDLS, CDR2 YYNGEE. The junction had 10 bases not matched to a gene; V was cut back by 3 bases and J by 1 base. The length of the CDR3 is 17 residues. CDR3 nucleotides: TGTGCCAGCAGCGAAAACGACAGGGCTATATCTGGAAACACCATATATTTT. It translates to CASSENDRAISGNTIYF. Variable domain in full (rest from reference TRBV9 and TRBJ1-3): DSGVTQTPKHLITATGQRVTLRCSPRSGDLSVYWYQQSLDQGLQFLIQYYNGEERAKGNILERFSAQQFPDLHSELNLSSLELGDSALYFCASSENDRAISGNTIYFGEGSWLTVV.

The chain couples TRBV7-9 to TRBJ2-2; D not certain. Trimming stripped 2 bases from V and 5 bases from J, with 18 bases between. CDR1 and CDR2 from the germline V gene are SEHNR and FQNEAQ (reference sequence). The CDR3 totals 17 residues. CDR3: CASSLPTILMETGELFF. The CDR3 coding sequence is TGTGCCAGCAGCTTACCCACCATACTGATGGAGACCGGGGAGCTGTTTTTT.

The J gene is TRBJ2-7, the V gene TRBV6-5, with 7 bases matching TRBD1. Germline CDR1 is MNHEY and CDR2 is SVGAGI. V was pared by 6 bases and J by 6 bases, with 11 bases of the junction left unmatched. This CDR3 is 14 amino acids long. The CDR3 region has the DNA TGTGCCAGCAGCCACGACAGGGTGGCGGGCGAGCAGTACTTC. Translated: CASSHDRVAGEQYF.

The rearrangement links TRBV5-6 to TRBJ2-3, with 14 positions matching TRBD2. CDR1 is SGHDT and CDR2 is YYEEEE in the germline V gene. V shed 2 bases, J shed 5 bases, and the junction held 7 bases outside the gene matches. This CDR3 spans 17 amino acids. The CDR3 is CASSFLTSGRAKDTQYF. CDR3 in DNA: TGTGCCAGCAGCTTTTTGACTAGCGGGAGGGCCAAAGATACGCAGTATTTT.

Regarding this clone: A junction end diverges from the germline sequence, so it may reflect a read error. The gene calls are TRBV7-9 and TRBJ1-5; D is possibly TRBD1 (5 bases). The germline V gene encodes CDR1 SEHNR and CDR2 FQNEAQ (reference sequence). The CDR3 contains 16 residues. The CDR3 DNA reads as TGTTCCAGCAGCTTAGCAGGGAGCTCTAGCAATCAGCCCCAGCATTTT. Amino acid sequence: CSSSLAGSSSNQPQHF.

The chain employs TRBV5-6 and TRBJ2-7, with D possibly matching TRBD1 (6 bases). Trimming removed 0 bases at V and 5 bases at J, with 15 bases between. Germline CDR1 SGHDT, CDR2 YYEEEE. This CDR3 is built from 15 residues. CDR3 nucleotides: TGTGCCAGCAGCTTGGAAGTGGCAGGGGAGAACGAGCAGTACTTC. Its protein is CASSLEVAGENEQYF.

CDR3 protein: CASSPTGSYEQYF. The CDR3 DNA follows: TGTGCCAGCAGCCCGACAGGATCCTACGAGCAGTACTTC. J is TRBJ2-7 and V is TRBV11-2; D perhaps matches TRBD1 (6 bases). V was clipped by 5 bases and J by 1 base, with 9 bases between them. This CDR3 contains 13 residues. The germline V gene encodes CDR1 SGHAT and CDR2 FQNNGV.

This sequence joins TRBV7-9 and TRBJ2-7; D might be TRBD2 (5 bases). CDR3 size: 14 residues. The germline V gene encodes CDR1 SEHNR and CDR2 FQNEAQ (reference sequence). Between the trimmed V and J ends, which lost 1 base and 0 bases, there was a span of 7 bases. CDR3 amino acids: CASSLGTDSYEQYF. The CDR3 DNA reads TGTGCCAGCAGCTTAGGGACTGACTCCTACGAGCAGTACTTC.

This clone was recorded a few times. This rearrangement joins TRBV15 to TRBJ1-1; TRBD1 matches 7 bases. Germline V gene sequence: CDR1 LNHNV, CDR2 YYDKDF (reference sequence). This CDR3 has 13 amino acids. V gave up 9 bases and J gave up 0 bases; unmatched junction bases: 4. CDR3 sequence reads: CATSGGLNTEAFF. As DNA, the CDR3 is TGTGCCACTTCAGGGGGGTTGAACACTGAAGCTTTCTTT.

The chain couples TRBV5-1 to TRBJ2-5; 8 bases line up with TRBD1. TRBJ2-7 explains the end of the DNA better; the J call may be wrong. The CDR3 loop spans 15 amino acids. Germline loops: CDR1 SGHRS, CDR2 YFSETQ. Here the CDR3 DNA reads TGCGCCAGCAGCCTAAGAGGACAGGGTGGCAACGAGCAGTACTTC. Translation gives CASSLRGQGGNEQYF.

This clone has just one count. The chain uses TRBV5-6 and TRBJ2-2; TRBD2 matches at 7 bases. Germline loops: CDR1 SGHDT, CDR2 YYEEEE. The CDR3 sequence is 16 residues long. Trimming at V came to 4 bases and at J to 0 bases, leaving 6 bases not matched to a gene. DNA for the CDR3: TGTGCCAGCAGCGAAGCGGGGAGGGCGAACACCGGGGAGCTGTTTTTT. Its translation: CASSEAGRANTGELFF. Full variable domain (outside the CDR3, taken from reference TRBV5-6 and TRBJ2-2): DAGVTQSPTHLIKTRGQQVTLRCSPKSGHDTVSWYQQALGQGPQFIFQYYEEEERQRGNFPDRFSGHQFPNYSSELNVNALLLGDSALYLCASSEAGRANTGELFFGEGSRLTVL.

The CDR3 reads CASSQVLGVPYEQYF. As DNA, the CDR3 is TGTGCCAGCAGCCAAGTCTTAGGGGTCCCCTACGAGCAGTACTTC. The chain couples TRBV4-2 to TRBJ2-7; TRBD1 is a possible D gene (5 bases). The CDR3 consists of 15 residues. CDR1 and CDR2 (germline): LGHNA, YNFKEQ. Trimming took off 1 base at V and 2 bases at J, with 12 bases between the two ends.

The CDR3 reads CASSLVVAGEQFF. The CDR3 DNA follows: TGTGCCAGCAGCTTAGTTGTAGCCGGAGAGCAGTTCTTC. J is TRBJ2-1 and V is TRBV11-2; D ambiguous. The CDR3 extends over 13 amino acids. Trimming removed 1 base at V and 10 bases at J, with 11 bases between. Per germline, CDR1 SGHAT and CDR2 FQNNGV. Full variable domain (missing parts from reference TRBV11-2 and TRBJ2-1): EAGVAQSPRYKIIEKRQSVAFWCNPISGHATLYWYQQILGQGPKLLIQFQNNGVVDDSQLPKDRFSAERLKGVDSTLKIQPAKLEDSAVYLCASSLVVAGEQFFGPGTRLTVL.

J is TRBJ2-2 and V is TRBV5-4; 8 bases match TRBD1. The germline V gene encodes CDR1 SGHNT and CDR2 YYREEE (reference sequence). The junction had 7 bases not matched to a gene; V was cut back by 4 bases and J by 5 bases. The CDR3 loop spans 15 amino acids. The CDR3 DNA reads as TGTGCCAGCAGCCAGGGGGCCATGCCGACCGGGGAGCTGTTTTTT. Translation gives CASSQGAMPTGELFF.

The rearrangement links TRBV29-1 to TRBJ2-7, with D perhaps TRBD1 (5 bases). Trimming left V 7 bases short and J 3 bases short, with 16 bases between. Germline V gives CDR1 SQVTM, CDR2 ANQGSEA. This CDR3 is built from 13 residues. The CDR3 DNA is TGCAGCGCACAAGGTCAGGGTCTCTACGAGCAGTACTTC. This gives the protein CSAQGQGLYEQYF.

This clone was detected only once. V usage is TRBV6-6 and J usage is TRBJ1-1; 8 bases are a match to TRBD1. This CDR3 spans 14 amino acids. The V gene's germline CDR1 is MNHNY and CDR2 SVGAGI (reference sequence). The V and J ends lost 5 bases and 0 bases, in that order; junction bases with no gene match: 2. The CDR3 bases are TGTGCCAGCAGTCCGACAGGGGTGAACACTGAAGCTTTCTTT. Encoded protein: CASSPTGVNTEAFF.

This clone was seen a few times. This chain joins TRBV6-1 and TRBJ1-1, with D maybe TRBD1 (6 bases). The CDR3 contains 13 residues. Looked up from germline, CDR1 is MNHNS and CDR2 is SASEGT. The V end lost 0 bases, the J end lost 11 bases, and 13 bases lay between the germline ends. The CDR3 region has the DNA TGTGCCAGCAGTGAAGCATTAAGGACAGCCGCTTTCTTT. This codes for CASSEALRTAAFF.

V is TRBV6-6 and J is TRBJ1-4; no clear D. Germline V lookup: CDR1 MNHNY, CDR2 SVGAGI (reference sequence). The CDR3 has 14 amino acids. Trimming left V 6 bases short and J 4 bases short, with 12 bases between. The CDR3 loop is CASSPRGGNEKLFF. The CDR3, as DNA: TGTGCCAGCAGCCCGCGGGGAGGTAATGAAAAACTGTTTTTT.

The V and J genes are TRBV28 and TRBJ2-6; TRBD2 aligns across 7 bases. The CDR3 sequence is 18 residues long. V lost 2 bases, J lost 2 bases, and 9 bases stayed unmatched. From germline, CDR1 is MDHEN and CDR2 SYDVKM. CDR3 residues: CASSLGRGMFTGANVLTF. DNA of the CDR3: TGTGCCAGCAGTTTAGGGAGGGGAATGTTTACTGGGGCCAACGTCCTGACTTTC.